This TCR beta chain stems from a study of blood T cell repertoires in COVID-19. As processed by the authors: Reference gene primer amplification yielded estimated nucleated cell counts. Profiling relied on immunoSEQ multiplex PCR, and the TCRdb table lists in-frame clones only, not all of them. V and J calls plus clone size are reproduced from that table; the DNA served to infer D and trimming. The sample lists around 37,000 clones, around 90% occurring once. Germline assignment: CDR1 MDHEN and CDR2 SYDVKM. V lost 7 bases and J lost 3; bases outside the gene matches: 18. This CDR3 contains 19 residues.

This receptor was taken from a man aged 50 or older with active or convalescent COVID-19. V is TRBV28 and J is TRBJ2-3; TRBD2 matches at 11 bases. The source material was peripheral blood. The CDR3 DNA reads as TGTGCCAGCATCCCTTGGGGACTAGCGGCACCGGAGGGGACAGATACGCAGTATTTT. Amino acid sequence: CASIPWGLAAPEGTDTQYF.